This T cell receptor beta chain appears in the sequencing data of a study of cytomegalovirus exposure and HLA in healthy donors. This CDR3 is built from 14 residues. V lost 5 bases to trimming and J lost 4 bases, with 14 bases between them. Per the germline V gene, CDR1 is SEHNR and CDR2 is FQNEAQ (reference sequence). Use of 60 Vbeta and 13 Jbeta primers characterized the PCR. The data were produced by immunoSEQ multiplex PCR, yet TCRdb's version contains in-frame clones alone and is incomplete. Of 150,000 to 200,000 clones listed, 75% to 85% are singletons. Material for sequencing was PBMCs. The chain has TRBV7-9 and TRBJ1-2, with no clear D. This clonotype was sampled from a male donor in good health and CMV-seropositive. The CDR3: CASSQREALYGYTF. The CDR3 bases are TGTGCCAGCAGCCAACGAGAGGCCCTCTATGGCTACACCTTC.